This T cell receptor beta chain stems from a study of blood T cell repertoires in COVID-19. Across the whole study: There were acute and convalescent COVID-19 samples, and they came from the United States, Italy and Spain.

Per the authors' pipeline: Amplification of reference gene primers provided the estimated nucleated cell counts. Generated by immunoSEQ multiplex PCR, the TCRdb table keeps only in-frame clones and is missing some. Clone size and the V and J calls come from that table; the DNA yielded D and trimming. The sample contains about 140,000 clones, more than 85% of which appear only once. V lost 0 bases to trimming and J lost 8 bases, with 19 bases between them. Germline values: CDR1 SGHNT, CDR2 YENEEA. The CDR3 covers 16 residues. The chain joins TRBV11-3 to TRBJ1-2, with unresolved D. The clonotype comes from a human donor in a cohort sampled during active COVID-19. The specimen sequenced was peripheral blood. The CDR3: CASSLDQRRTPDGYTF. The CDR3 coding sequence is TGTGCCAGCAGCTTAGACCAACGACGGACTCCTGACGGCTACACCTTC. Together with reference TRBV11-3 and TRBJ1-2, the CDR3 gives the full variable domain: EAGVVQSPRYKIIEKKQPVAFWCNPISGHNTLYWYLQNLGQGPELLIRYENEEAVDDSQLPKDRFSAERLKGVDSTLKIQPAELGDSAVYLCASSLDQRRTPDGYTFGSGTRLTVV.